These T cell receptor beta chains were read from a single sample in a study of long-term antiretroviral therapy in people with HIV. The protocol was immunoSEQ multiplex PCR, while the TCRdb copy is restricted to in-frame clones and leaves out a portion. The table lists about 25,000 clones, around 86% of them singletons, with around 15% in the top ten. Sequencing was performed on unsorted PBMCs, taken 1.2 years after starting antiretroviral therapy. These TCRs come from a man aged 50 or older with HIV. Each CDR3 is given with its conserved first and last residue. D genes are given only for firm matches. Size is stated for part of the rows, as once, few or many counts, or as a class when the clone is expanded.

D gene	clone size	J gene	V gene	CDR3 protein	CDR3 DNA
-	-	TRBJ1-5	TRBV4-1	CASSQGGIRNQPQHF	TGCGCCAGCAGCCAAGGGGGTATCCGCAATCAGCCCCAGCATTTT
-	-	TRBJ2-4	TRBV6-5	CASRSQGAAKNIQYF	TGTGCCAGCCGTTCACAGGGTGCTGCCAAAAACATTCAGTACTTC
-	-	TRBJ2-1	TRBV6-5	CASRTSGFPTSEQFF	TGTGCCAGCAGAACGAGTGGATTCCCAACTAGTGAGCAGTTCTTC
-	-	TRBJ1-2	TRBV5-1	CASSAAQGANGYTF	TGCGCCAGCAGCGCCGCACAGGGAGCGAATGGCTACACCTTC
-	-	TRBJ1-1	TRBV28	CASKMGTEAFF	TGTGCCTCGAAAATGGGCACTGAAGCTTTCTTT
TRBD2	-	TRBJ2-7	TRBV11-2	CASSPSGGRYYEQYF	TGTGCCAGCAGCCCAAGCGGGGGCCGTTACTACGAGCAGTACTTC
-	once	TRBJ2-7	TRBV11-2	CASSQIWDISYEQYF	TGTGCCAGCAGCCAAATCTGGGACATCTCCTACGAGCAGTACTTC
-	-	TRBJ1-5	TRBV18	CASSPLLQGANQPQHF	TGTGCCAGCTCACCACTTTTGCAGGGCGCCAATCAGCCCCAGCATTTT
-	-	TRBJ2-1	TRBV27	CASSLGHEQFF	TGTGCCAGCAGTCTGGGGCATGAGCAGTTCTTC
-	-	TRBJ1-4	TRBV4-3	CASSQDYGVTSYEKLFF	TGCGCCAGCAGCCAAGATTACGGGGTAACCTCGTATGAAAAACTGTTTTTT
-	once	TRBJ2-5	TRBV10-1	CARTGRGDQETQYF	TGCGCCAGAACGGGCAGGGGGGACCAAGAGACCCAGTACTTC
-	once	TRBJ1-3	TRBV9	CASSSTGLGNTIYF	TGTGCCAGCAGCTCTACAGGGTTGGGAAACACCATATATTTT
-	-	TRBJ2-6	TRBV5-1	CASSSYMAGANVLTF	TGCGCCAGCAGCTCCTACATGGCCGGGGCCAACGTCCTGACTTTC
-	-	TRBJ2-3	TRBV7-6	CASSLVPTDTQYF	TGTGCCAGCAGCTTAGTCCCCACAGATACGCAGTATTTT
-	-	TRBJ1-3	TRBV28	CASSFPTTTDRGNTIYF	TGTGCCAGCAGTTTCCCTACCACGACGGACAGAGGAAACACCATATATTTT
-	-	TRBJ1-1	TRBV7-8	CASSYVRTEAFF	TGTGCCAGCAGCTACGTAAGAACTGAAGCTTTCTTT
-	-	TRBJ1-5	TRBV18	CASSPYPDSDNQPQHF	TGTGCCAGCTCACCTTATCCCGACAGTGACAATCAGCCCCAGCATTTT
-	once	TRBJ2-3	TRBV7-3	CASSKSSGGPTDTQYF	TGTGCCAGCAGCAAATCTTCCGGCGGTCCGACAGATACGCAGTATTTT
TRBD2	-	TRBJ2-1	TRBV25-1	CASSESGGSTEQFF	TGTGCCAGCAGTGAAAGCGGGGGGTCGACTGAGCAGTTCTTC
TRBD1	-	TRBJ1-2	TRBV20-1	CSIRDSMYTF	TGCAGCATCCGGGACAGTATGTACACCTTC
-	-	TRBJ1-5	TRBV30	CAWSVGHLNQPQHF	TGTGCCTGGAGTGTAGGACACTTGAATCAGCCCCAGCATTTT
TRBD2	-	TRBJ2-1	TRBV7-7	CASSLAGGGAYNEQFF	TGTGCTAGCAGCTTAGCGGGCGGGGGGGCCTACAATGAGCAGTTCTTC
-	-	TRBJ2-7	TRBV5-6	CASSLIRFQLPYEQYF	TGTGCCAGCAGCTTGATTCGGTTCCAACTCCCCTACGAGCAGTACTTC
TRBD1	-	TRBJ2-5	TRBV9	CASSATTGGGRETQYF	TGTGCCAGCAGCGCCACCACAGGGGGCGGTAGGGAGACCCAGTACTTC
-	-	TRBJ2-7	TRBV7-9	CASSFTYEQYF	TGTGCCAGCAGCTTTACCTACGAGCAGTACTTC
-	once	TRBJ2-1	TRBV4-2	CASSQVGYEQFF	TGTGCCAGCAGCCAGGTCGGGTATGAGCAGTTCTTC
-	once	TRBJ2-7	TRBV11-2	CASSTAAGANYEQYF	TGTGCCAGCTCCACAGCGGCAGGGGCCAACTACGAGCAGTACTTC
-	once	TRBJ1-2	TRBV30	CAWSVQTNYGYTF	TGTGCCTGGAGTGTACAGACTAACTATGGCTACACCTTC
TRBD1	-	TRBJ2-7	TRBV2	CASSGGQGIEARSYEQYF	TGTGCCAGCAGTGGAGGACAGGGGATAGAAGCGCGTTCCTACGAGCAGTACTTC
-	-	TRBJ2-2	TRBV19	CASSLQDTRGGELFF	TGTGCCAGTAGTCTACAGGACACAAGGGGCGGGGAGCTGTTTTTT
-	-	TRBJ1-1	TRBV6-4	CASSDSTNTEAFF	TGTGCCAGCAGTGACTCGACGAACACTGAAGCTTTCTTT
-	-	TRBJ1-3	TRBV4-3	CASSQDRSALGRSGNTIYF	TGCGCCAGCAGCCAAGATCGGTCAGCCTTGGGCCGATCTGGAAACACCATATATTTT
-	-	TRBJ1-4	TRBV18	CASSPSFANEKLFF	TGTGCCAGCTCACCATCATTCGCTAATGAAAAACTGTTTTTT
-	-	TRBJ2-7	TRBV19	CASSLADDEQYF	TGTGCCAGTAGTCTCGCCGATGACGAGCAGTACTTC